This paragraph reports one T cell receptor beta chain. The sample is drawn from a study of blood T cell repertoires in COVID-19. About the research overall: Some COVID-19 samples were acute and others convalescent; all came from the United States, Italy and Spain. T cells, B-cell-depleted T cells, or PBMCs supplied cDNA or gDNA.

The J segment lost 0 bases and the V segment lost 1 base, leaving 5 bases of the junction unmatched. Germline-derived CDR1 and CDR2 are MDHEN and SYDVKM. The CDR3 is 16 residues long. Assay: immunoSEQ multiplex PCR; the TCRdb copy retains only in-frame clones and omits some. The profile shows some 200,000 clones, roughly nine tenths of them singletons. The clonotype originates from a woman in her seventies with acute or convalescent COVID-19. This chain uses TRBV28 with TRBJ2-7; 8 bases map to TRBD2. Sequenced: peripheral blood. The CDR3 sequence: CASSLSAGGPSYEQYF. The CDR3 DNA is TGTGCCAGCAGTTTATCTGCGGGAGGTCCCTCCTACGAGCAGTACTTC.